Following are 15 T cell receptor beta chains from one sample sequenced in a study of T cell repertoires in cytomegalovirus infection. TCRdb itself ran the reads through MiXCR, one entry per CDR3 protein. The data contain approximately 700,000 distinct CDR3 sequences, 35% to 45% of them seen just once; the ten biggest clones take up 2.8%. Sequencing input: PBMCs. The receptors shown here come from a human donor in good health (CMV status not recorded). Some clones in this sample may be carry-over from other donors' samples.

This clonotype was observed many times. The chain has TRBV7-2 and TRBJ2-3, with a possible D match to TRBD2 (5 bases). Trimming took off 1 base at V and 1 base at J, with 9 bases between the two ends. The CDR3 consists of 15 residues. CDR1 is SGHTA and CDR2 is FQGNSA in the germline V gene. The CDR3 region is CASSLVGAGTDTQYF. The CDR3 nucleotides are TGTGCCAGCAGCTTAGTTGGAGCGGGCACAGATACGCAGTATTTT.

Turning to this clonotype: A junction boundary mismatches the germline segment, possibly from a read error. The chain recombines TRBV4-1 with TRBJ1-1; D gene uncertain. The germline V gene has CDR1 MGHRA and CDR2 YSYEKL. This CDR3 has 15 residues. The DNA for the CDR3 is TGTGCCAGCAGCCAAGAAGGTGATAGTCACACTGAAGCTTTCTTT. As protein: CASSQEGDSHTEAFF.

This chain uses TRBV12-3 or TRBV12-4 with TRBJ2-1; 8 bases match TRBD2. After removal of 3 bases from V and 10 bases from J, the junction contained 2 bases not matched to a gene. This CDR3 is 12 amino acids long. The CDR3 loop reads CASSLGLEEQFF. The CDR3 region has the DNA TGTGCCAGCAGTTTGGGACTAGAGGAGCAGTTCTTC.

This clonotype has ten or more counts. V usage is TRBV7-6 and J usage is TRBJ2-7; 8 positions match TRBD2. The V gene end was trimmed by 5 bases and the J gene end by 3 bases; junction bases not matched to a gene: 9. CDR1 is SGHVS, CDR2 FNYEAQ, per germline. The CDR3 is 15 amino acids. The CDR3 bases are TGTGCCAGCAGCCAGGCCGGGACTAGTATCTACGAGCAGTACTTC. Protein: CASSQAGTSIYEQYF.

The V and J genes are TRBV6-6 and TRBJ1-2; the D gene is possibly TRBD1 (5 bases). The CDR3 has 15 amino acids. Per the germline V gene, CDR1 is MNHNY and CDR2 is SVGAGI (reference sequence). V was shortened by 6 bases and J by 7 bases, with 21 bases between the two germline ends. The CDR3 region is CASSVNDRRGGGYTF. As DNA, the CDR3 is TGTGCCAGCAGCGTTAATGACAGAAGAGGCGGTGGCTACACCTTC.

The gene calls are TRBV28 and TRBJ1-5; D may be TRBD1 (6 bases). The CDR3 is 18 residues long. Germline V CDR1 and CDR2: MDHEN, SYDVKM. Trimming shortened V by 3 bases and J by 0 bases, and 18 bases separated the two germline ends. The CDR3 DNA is TGTGCCAGCAGTTTCGGGACAACCGGTGGGGTTAGCAATCAGCCCCAGCATTTT. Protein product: CASSFGTTGGVSNQPQHF.

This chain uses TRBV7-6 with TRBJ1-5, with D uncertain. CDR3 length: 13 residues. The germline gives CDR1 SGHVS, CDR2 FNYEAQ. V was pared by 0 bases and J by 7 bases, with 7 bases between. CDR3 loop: CASSLASVQPQHF. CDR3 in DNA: TGTGCCAGCAGCTTAGCGTCGGTACAGCCCCAGCATTTT. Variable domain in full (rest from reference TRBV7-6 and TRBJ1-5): GAGVSQSPRYKVTKRGQDVALRCDPISGHVSLYWYRQALGQGPEFLTYFNYEAQQDKSGLPNDRFSAERPEGSISTLTIQRTEQRDSAMYRCASSLASVQPQHFGDGTRLSIL.

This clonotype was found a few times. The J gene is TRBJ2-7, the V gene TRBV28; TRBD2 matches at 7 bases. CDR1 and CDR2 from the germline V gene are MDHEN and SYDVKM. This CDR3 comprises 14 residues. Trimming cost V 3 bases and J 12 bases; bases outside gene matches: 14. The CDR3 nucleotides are TGTGCCAGCAGTTTTGGCAACGCCCGCGGGAGTCTGTACTTC. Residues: CASSFGNARGSLYF.

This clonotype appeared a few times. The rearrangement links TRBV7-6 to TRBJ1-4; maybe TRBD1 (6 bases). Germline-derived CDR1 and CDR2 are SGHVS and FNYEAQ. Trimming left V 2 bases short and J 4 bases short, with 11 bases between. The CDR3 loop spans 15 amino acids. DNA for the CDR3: TGTGCCAGCAGCTTAACACAGGGAGATAATGAAAAACTGTTTTTT. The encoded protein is CASSLTQGDNEKLFF.

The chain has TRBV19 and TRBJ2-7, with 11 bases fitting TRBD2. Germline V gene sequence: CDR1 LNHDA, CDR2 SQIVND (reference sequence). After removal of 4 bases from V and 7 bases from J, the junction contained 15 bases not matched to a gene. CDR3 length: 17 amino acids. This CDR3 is CASSRGLAAQQLLEQYF. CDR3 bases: TGTGCCAGTAGTAGGGGACTAGCGGCTCAACAACTTCTAGAGCAGTACTTC.

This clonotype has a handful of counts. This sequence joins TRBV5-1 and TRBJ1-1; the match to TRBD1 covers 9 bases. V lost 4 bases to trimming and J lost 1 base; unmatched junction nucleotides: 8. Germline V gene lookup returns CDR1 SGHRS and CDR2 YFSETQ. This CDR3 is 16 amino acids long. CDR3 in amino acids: CASSVWTGVENTEAFF. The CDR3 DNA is TGCGCCAGCAGCGTTTGGACAGGGGTTGAGAACACTGAAGCTTTCTTT.

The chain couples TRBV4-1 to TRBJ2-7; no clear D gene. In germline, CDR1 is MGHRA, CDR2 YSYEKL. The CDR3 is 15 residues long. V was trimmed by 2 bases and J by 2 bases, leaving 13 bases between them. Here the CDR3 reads CASSQNAHTTYEQYF. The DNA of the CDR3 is TGCGCCAGCAGCCAAAATGCACACACTACCTACGAGCAGTACTTC.

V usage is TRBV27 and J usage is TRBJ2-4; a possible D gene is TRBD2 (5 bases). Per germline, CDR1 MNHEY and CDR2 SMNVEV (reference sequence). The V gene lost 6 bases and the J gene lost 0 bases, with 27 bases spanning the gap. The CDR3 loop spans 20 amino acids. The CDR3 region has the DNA TGTGCCAGCAGGAGGGCAGGTGGAAAACTGGGCCCAATAGCCAAAAACATTCAGTACTTC. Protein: CASRRAGGKLGPIAKNIQYF.

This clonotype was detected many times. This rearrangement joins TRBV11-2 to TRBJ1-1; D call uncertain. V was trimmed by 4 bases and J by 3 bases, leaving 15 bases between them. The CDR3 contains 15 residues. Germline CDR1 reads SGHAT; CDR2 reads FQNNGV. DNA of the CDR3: TGTGCCAGCAGCTCTGTCACCATCCGGGACACTGAAGCTTTCTTT. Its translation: CASSSVTIRDTEAFF.

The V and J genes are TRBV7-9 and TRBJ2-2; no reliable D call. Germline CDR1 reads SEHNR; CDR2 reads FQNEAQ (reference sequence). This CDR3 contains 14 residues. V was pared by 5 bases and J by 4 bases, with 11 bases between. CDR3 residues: CASSLLSPTGELFF. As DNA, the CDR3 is TGTGCCAGCAGCCTCCTGTCACCCACCGGGGAGCTGTTTTTT.